Presented here are 21 T cell receptor beta chains from one specimen sequenced in a study of T cell changes during pregnancy in multiple sclerosis. Method: immunoSEQ multiplex PCR; TCRdb's copy keeps in-frame clones and lacks some. The sample includes 50,000 to 65,000 clones, about 91% of them seen just once. The sequencing here drew on peripheral blood, taken in the first trimester of pregnancy. These receptors were taken from a female donor with multiple sclerosis, enrolled in a pregnancy study.

This clone has just one count. The V gene is TRBV27, the J gene TRBJ2-7, with D perhaps matching TRBD1 (5 bases). Per the germline V gene, CDR1 is MNHEY and CDR2 is SMNVEV (reference sequence). There are 16 residues in the CDR3. V lost 2 bases to trimming and J lost 2 bases, with 16 bases between them. DNA for the CDR3: TGTGCCAGCAGTTTACTTTCAGGGAACGAGGCCTACGAGCAGTACTTC. Its protein is CASSLLSGNEAYEQYF.

The chain links TRBV14 to TRBJ2-7; tentative D call: TRBD2 (5 bases). Looked up from germline, CDR1 is SGHDN and CDR2 is FVKESK. Trimming cost V 0 bases and J 6 bases, with 9 bases left between them. The CDR3 is made up of 13 amino acids. CDR3 bases: TGTGCCAGCAGCCAAGAACTAGTCGGCGAGCAGTACTTC. It yields the protein CASSQELVGEQYF. The whole variable domain, remainder taken from reference TRBV14 and TRBJ2-7, is EAGVTQFPSHSVIEKGQTVTLRCDPISGHDNLYWYRRVMGKEIKFLLHFVKESKQDESGMPNNRFLAERTGGTYSTLKVQPAELEDSGVYFCASSQELVGEQYFGPGTRLTVT.

This rearrangement joins TRBV7-9 to TRBJ1-1; the match to TRBD1 covers 8 bases. Germline trimming cut 4 bases from V and 1 base from J; bases unmatched to any gene: 5. CDR1 is SEHNR and CDR2 is FQNEAQ in the germline V gene (reference sequence). The CDR3 consists of 15 residues. CDR3 loop: CASSSAGTGNTEAFF. For the CDR3, the DNA is TGTGCCAGCAGCTCAGCCGGGACAGGGAACACTGAAGCTTTCTTT.

This clone was observed once. This chain links TRBV4-3 with TRBJ2-7; no clear D. The CDR3 has 13 amino acids. Germline CDR1 LGHNA, CDR2 YSLEER. The germline V and J ends were trimmed by 1 base and 2 bases, with 6 bases remaining between them. CDR3 DNA: TGCGCCAGCAGCCAAGGAAGCGCCTACGAGCAGTACTTC. Translating it yields CASSQGSAYEQYF.

The rearrangement joins TRBV6-1 to TRBJ2-7; possibly TRBD2 for D (6 bases). Trimming left V 3 bases short and J 3 bases short, with 18 bases between. The length of the CDR3 is 16 residues. CDR1 and CDR2 (germline): MNHNS, SASEGT. The CDR3 region has the DNA TGTGCCAGCAGTGAGGGGCTGGGTGGGGGAGGCTACGAGCAGTACTTC. Amino acids: CASSEGLGGGGYEQYF.

The chain uses TRBV6-5 and TRBJ1-2; D possibly corresponds to TRBD1 (6 bases). Trimming cost V 5 bases and J 5 bases, with 12 bases left between them. Germline values: CDR1 MNHEY, CDR2 SVGAGI. This CDR3 spans 13 amino acids. This CDR3 reads CASSTGFGYGYTF. The DNA for the CDR3 is TGTGCCAGCAGTACAGGGTTCGGATATGGCTACACCTTC.

The chain uses TRBV7-8 and TRBJ2-7; a possible D gene is TRBD2 (6 bases). CDR1 and CDR2 from the germline V gene are SGHVS and FQNEAQ. Trimming took 1 base from V and 6 from J, leaving 10 bases between them. CDR3 size: 13 residues. The CDR3 DNA reads TGTGCCAGCAGCTTAGTACGGGGGATCGAGCAGTACTTC. Its protein product is CASSLVRGIEQYF.

The rearrangement uses TRBV29-1 and TRBJ2-2; 7 bases align to TRBD2. J was trimmed by 6 bases and V by 8 bases; bases with no gene match: 6. CDR3 length: 12 residues. The germline V gene has CDR1 SQVTM and CDR2 ANQGSEA. The CDR3 here is CSMGEGPGELFF. CDR3 nucleotide sequence: TGCAGCATGGGGGAGGGACCCGGGGAGCTGTTTTTT.

CDR3 amino acids: CASSPGTDTQYF. In nucleotides, the CDR3 is TGTGCCAGCAGCCCCGGCACAGATACGCAGTATTTT. The J gene is TRBJ2-3, the V gene TRBV7-3; no reliable D call. CDR1 is SGHTA, CDR2 FQGTGA, per germline. V gave up 5 bases and J gave up 1 base, with 4 bases separating them. The CDR3 loop spans 12 amino acids.

The V gene is TRBV4-2, the J gene TRBJ2-5, with a weak D call TRBD1 (6 bases). CDR1 and CDR2 (germline): LGHNA, YNFKEQ. This CDR3 has 15 residues. Trimming removed 1 base at V and 2 bases at J, with 11 bases between. The CDR3 coding sequence is TGTGCCAGCAGCCAAGGTCCAGGGGTACAAGAGACCCAGTACTTC. It translates to CASSQGPGVQETQYF.

V and J are TRBV7-9 and TRBJ1-4; no clear D gene. This CDR3 contains 15 residues. CDR1 is SEHNR and CDR2 is FQNEAQ in the germline V gene (reference sequence). V lost 1 base, J lost 0 bases, and 6 bases lay in between. The CDR3 here is CASSLGRATNEKLFF. CDR3 coding DNA: TGTGCCAGCAGCTTAGGTCGAGCAACTAATGAAAAACTGTTTTTT. The entire variable domain, with the rest obtained from reference TRBV7-9 and TRBJ1-4, is as follows: DTGVSQNPRHKITKRGQNVTFRCDPISEHNRLYWYRQTLGQGPEFLTYFQNEAQLEKSRLLSDRFSAERPKGSFSTLEIQRTEQGDSAMYLCASSLGRATNEKLFFGSGTQLSVL.

The chain is built from TRBV18 and TRBJ2-5, with a possible D match to TRBD1 (6 bases). CDR1 and CDR2 (germline): KGHSH, LQKENI. The CDR3 has 15 residues. Trimming pared 6 bases from V and 2 bases from J, leaving 16 bases between. The CDR3 reads CASSILRDIQETQYF. The CDR3 DNA reads as TGTGCCAGCTCCATTCTCCGGGACATTCAAGAGACCCAGTACTTC.

V is TRBV9 and J is TRBJ1-1; weak D call: TRBD1 (5 bases). Germline CDR1 reads SGDLS; CDR2 reads YYNGEE. CDR3 length: 15 amino acids. V lost 0 bases and J lost 3, with 12 bases in between. The CDR3 reads CASSVVGRVDTEAFF. The CDR3 DNA reads as TGTGCCAGCAGCGTAGTAGGCAGGGTCGACACTGAAGCTTTCTTT.

V usage is TRBV29-1 and J usage is TRBJ1-2; no clear D. In germline, CDR1 is SQVTM, CDR2 ANQGSEA. The CDR3 covers 13 residues. V was clipped by 5 bases and J by 2 bases, with 12 bases between them. The chain's CDR3 is CSVRPGGNYGYTF. CDR3 nucleotides: TGCAGCGTTCGGCCAGGAGGCAACTATGGCTACACCTTC.

The rearrangement uses TRBV5-6 and TRBJ2-3, with D hard to call. Germline CDR1 reads SGHDT; CDR2 reads YYEEEE. The CDR3 runs to 13 residues. V lost 2 bases and J lost 1, with 5 bases in between. The CDR3, as DNA: TGTGCCAGCAGCTTCCCCGGCACAGATACGCAGTATTTT. Protein sequence: CASSFPGTDTQYF.

The J gene is TRBJ2-3, the V gene TRBV7-2; 12 nucleotides line up with TRBD2. CDR3 length equals 15 residues. Germline-derived CDR1 and CDR2 are SGHTA and FQGNSA. With 5 bases clipped from V and 5 bases from J, the junction kept 5 bases outside the gene matches. The CDR3 nucleotides are TGTGCCAGCAGCCCTCTAGCGGGGGGGTTAGATACGCAGTATTTT. It yields the protein CASSPLAGGLDTQYF.

The genes are TRBV19 and TRBJ1-2, with D uncertain. The CDR3 contains 13 residues. Trimming stripped 4 bases from V and 5 bases from J, with 11 bases between. CDR1 is LNHDA, CDR2 SQIVND, per germline (reference sequence). The CDR3 region is CASSTGGGYGYTF. CDR3 sequence (DNA): TGTGCCAGTAGTACCGGTGGAGGGTATGGCTACACCTTC. Using reference TRBV19 and TRBJ1-2 for the parts outside the CDR3, the full variable domain is DGGITQSPKYLFRKEGQNVTLSCEQNLNHDAMYWYRQDPGQGLRLIYYSQIVNDFQKGDIAEGYSVSREKKESFPLTVTSAQKNPTAFYLCASSTGGGYGYTFGSGTRLTVV.

The rearrangement uses TRBV29-1 and TRBJ1-2; possibly TRBD1 for D (5 bases). V shed 3 bases and J shed 3 bases, with 11 bases lying between them. The CDR3 is 13 residues long. Germline V gene lookup returns CDR1 SQVTM and CDR2 ANQGSEA. The CDR3 region has the DNA TGCAGCGTTGAGTCCGAGACAGACTATGGCTACACCTTC. Translation gives CSVESETDYGYTF.

The chain has TRBV7-3 and TRBJ2-2; 9 bases match TRBD1. V lost 8 bases to trimming and J lost 0 bases; unmatched junction nucleotides: 4. Looked up from germline, CDR1 is SGHTA and CDR2 is FQGTGA. CDR3 length: 15 residues. The CDR3 nucleotides read TGTGCCAGCGGGGACAGGGCATCGAACACCGGGGAGCTGTTTTTT. It encodes CASGDRASNTGELFF.

The V call is TRBV2, the J call TRBJ2-7; 13 bases map to TRBD2. The CDR3 totals 15 residues. Trimming at V came to 4 bases and at J to 2 bases, leaving 2 bases not matched to a gene. From germline, CDR1 is SNHLY and CDR2 FYNNEI. The CDR3 here is CASSATSGGAYEQYF. The CDR3 bases are TGTGCCAGCAGTGCAACTAGCGGGGGGGCCTACGAGCAGTACTTC.

This clone was seen a single time. The V gene is TRBV14, the J gene TRBJ1-5; weak D call: TRBD1 (6 bases). With 4 bases removed from V and 7 bases from J, the gap between germline ends came to 26 bases. The germline CDR1 and CDR2 sequences are SGHDN and FVKESK. The CDR3 runs to 18 residues. As DNA, the CDR3 is TGTGCCAGCAGCCGATTACGTTCTACCGCAGGGGTTATCCAGCCCCAGCATTTT. Its protein is CASSRLRSTAGVIQPQHF.